The clone carrying this T cell receptor beta chain was observed at least ten times. Between the trimmed V and J ends, which lost 2 bases and 4 bases, there was a span of 18 bases. The germline CDR1 and CDR2 sequences are LGHDT and YNNKEL (reference sequence). The CDR3 is 16 residues long. Time point denoted: newly diagnosed GD, antithyroid drugs for less than 3 months. Construction of the TCR library relied on RNA isolated from PBMCs. The sample comes from a study of regulatory T cells in long-lasting Graves disease. Assembly of TCR beta libraries relied on iRepertoire HTBI primers together with Arm-PCR of CDR3 regions. MiXCR was run by TCRdb on the multiplex PCR reads, yielding one entry per CDR3 protein. The data contain 550,000 to 650,000 distinct CDR3 sequences, 15% to 20% of them singletons. In addition, the sample was reused for a study of T cells in Graves' hyperthyroidism and ophthalmopathy.

This sequence was found in a man younger than 35 with Graves disease. The chain is built from TRBV3-1 and TRBJ2-7; D perhaps matches TRBD2 (6 bases). Sequencing used peripheral blood mononuclear cells (PBMCs), obtained at new diagnosis, from a patient treated with antithyroid drugs. CDR3 coding DNA: TGTGCCAGCAGCCAATCCGGGCGGCGGGACCATTACGAGCAGTACTTC. It yields the protein CASSQSGRRDHYEQYF.